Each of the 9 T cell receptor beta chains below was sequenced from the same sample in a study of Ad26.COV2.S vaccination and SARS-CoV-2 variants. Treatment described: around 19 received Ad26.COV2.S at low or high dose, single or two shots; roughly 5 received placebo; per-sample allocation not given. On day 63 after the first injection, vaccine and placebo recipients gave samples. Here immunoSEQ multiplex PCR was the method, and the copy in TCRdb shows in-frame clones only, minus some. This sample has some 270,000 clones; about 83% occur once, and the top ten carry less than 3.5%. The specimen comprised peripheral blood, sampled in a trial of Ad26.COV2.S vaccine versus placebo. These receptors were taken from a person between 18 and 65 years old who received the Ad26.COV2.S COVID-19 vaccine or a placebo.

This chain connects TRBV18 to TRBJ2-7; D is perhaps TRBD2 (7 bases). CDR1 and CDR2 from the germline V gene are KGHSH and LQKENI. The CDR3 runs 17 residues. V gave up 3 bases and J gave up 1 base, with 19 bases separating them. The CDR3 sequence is CASSPTLGGGTSYEQYF. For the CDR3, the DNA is TGTGCCAGCTCACCTACTCTTGGGGGGGGCACTTCCTACGAGCAGTACTTC.

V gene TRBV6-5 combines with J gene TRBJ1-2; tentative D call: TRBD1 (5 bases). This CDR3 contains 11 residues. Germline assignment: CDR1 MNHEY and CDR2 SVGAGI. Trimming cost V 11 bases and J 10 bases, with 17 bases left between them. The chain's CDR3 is CACTQGSLYTF. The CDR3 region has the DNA TGTGCCTGCACCCAGGGTTCCCTCTACACCTTC.

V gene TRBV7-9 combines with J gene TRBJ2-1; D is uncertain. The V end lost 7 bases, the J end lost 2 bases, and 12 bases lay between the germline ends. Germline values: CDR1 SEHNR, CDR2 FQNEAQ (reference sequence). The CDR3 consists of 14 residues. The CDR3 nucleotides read TGTGCCAGCATCGATGCACGGGCCTACAATGAGCAGTTCTTC. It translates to CASIDARAYNEQFF.

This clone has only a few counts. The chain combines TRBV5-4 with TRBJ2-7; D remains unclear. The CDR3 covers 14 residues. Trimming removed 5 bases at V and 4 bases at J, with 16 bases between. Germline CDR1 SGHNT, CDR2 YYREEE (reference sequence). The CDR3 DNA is TGTGCCAGCAGTCTTGACCCGTCGTCATACGAGCAGTACGTC. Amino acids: CASSLDPSSYEQYV.

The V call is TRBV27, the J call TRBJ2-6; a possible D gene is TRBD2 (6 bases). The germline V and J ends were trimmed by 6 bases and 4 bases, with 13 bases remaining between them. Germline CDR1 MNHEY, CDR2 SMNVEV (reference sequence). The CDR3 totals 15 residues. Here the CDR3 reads CASRGEVTGANVLTF. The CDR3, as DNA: TGTGCCAGCAGGGGGGAGGTTACCGGGGCCAACGTCCTGACTTTC.

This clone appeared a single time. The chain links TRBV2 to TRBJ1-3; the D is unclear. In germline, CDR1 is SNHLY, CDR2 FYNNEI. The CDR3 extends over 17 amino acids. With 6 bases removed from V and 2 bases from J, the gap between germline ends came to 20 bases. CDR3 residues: CASSLRATRVAGNTIYF. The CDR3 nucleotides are TGTGCCAGCAGCCTTAGAGCTACTAGGGTGGCTGGAAACACCATATATTTT.

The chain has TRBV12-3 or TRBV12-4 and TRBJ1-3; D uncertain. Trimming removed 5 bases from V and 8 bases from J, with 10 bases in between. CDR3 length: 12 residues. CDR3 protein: CASSKTRDTIYF. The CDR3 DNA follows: TGTGCCAGCAGTAAAACGAGGGACACCATATATTTT.

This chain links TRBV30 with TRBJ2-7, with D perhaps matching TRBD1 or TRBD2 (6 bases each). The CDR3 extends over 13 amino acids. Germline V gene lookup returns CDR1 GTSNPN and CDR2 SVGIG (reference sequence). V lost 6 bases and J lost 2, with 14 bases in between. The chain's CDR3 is CACGLGGTYEQYV. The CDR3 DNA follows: TGTGCCTGCGGTCTGGGGGGCACCTACGAGCAGTACGTC.

For the CDR3, the DNA is TGTGCCAGCAGCTCCGGGACTAGCGGGGGAAGCACAGATACGCAGTATTTT. This codes for CASSSGTSGGSTDTQYF. The genes are TRBV11-2 and TRBJ2-3; TRBD2 matches 14 bases. The CDR3 sequence is 17 residues long. Germline V gene lookup returns CDR1 SGHAT and CDR2 FQNNGV. Losses at the gene ends were 4 bases for V and 0 bases for J; bases not matched to a gene: 3.